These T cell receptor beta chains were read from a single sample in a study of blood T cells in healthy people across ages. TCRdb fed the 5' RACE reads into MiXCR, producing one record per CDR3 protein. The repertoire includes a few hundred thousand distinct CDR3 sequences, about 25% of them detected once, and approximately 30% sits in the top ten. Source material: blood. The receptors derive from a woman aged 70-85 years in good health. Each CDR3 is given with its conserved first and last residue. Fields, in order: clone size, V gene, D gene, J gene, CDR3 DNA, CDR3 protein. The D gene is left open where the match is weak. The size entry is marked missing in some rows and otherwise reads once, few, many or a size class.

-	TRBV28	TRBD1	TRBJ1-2	TGTGCCAGCAGCCGACTGGACAGGCCTAACTATGGCTACACCTTC	CASSRLDRPNYGYTF
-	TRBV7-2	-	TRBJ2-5	TGTGCCAGCAGCTTAGGGGCGCAGGGGGGGGAGACCCAGTACTTC	CASSLGAQGGETQYF
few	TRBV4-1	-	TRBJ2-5	TGCGCCAGCAGCCAAGGGTCCCCCCAAGAGACCCAGTACTTC	CASSQGSPQETQYF
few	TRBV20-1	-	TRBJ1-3	TGCAGTGCTAGGGGGGGCTCCTTAAAAGCTGGAAACACCACATATTTT	CSARGGSLKAGNTTYF
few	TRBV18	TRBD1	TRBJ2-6	TGTGCCAGCTCACAGCCGGGACAGGGTACCTCTGGGGCCAACGTCCTGAATTTC	CASSQPGQGTSGANVLNF
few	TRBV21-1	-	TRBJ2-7	TGTGCCAGCAGCAAATTTTACGAGCAGTACTTC	CASSKFYEQYF
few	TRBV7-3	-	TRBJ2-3	TGTGCCAGCAGCTCCTCCCACCTGTCCACAGATACGCAGTATTTT	CASSSSHLSTDTQYF
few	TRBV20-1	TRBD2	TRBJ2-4	TGCAGTGCCCTAGCGCGCGGGAGTCAGCGGTCCAAAAACATTCAGTACTTC	CSALARGSQRSKNIQYF
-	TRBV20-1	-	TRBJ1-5	TGCAGTGCTAGAGTAGGGGACTTCAATCAGCCCCAGCATTTT	CSARVGDFNQPQHF
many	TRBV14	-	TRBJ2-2	TGTGCCAGCAGCCAAGGCTGGCCAAACACCGGGGAGCTGTTTTTT	CASSQGWPNTGELFF
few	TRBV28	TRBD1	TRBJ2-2	TGTGCCAGCAGTTTATGGGGGGTTTCGGGACAGCACGCCACCGGGGAGCTGTTTTTT	CASSLWGVSGQHATGELFF
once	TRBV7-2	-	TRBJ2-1	TGTGCCAGCAGCTTTACTACCAATGAGCAGTTCTTC	CASSFTTNEQFF
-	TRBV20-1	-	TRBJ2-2	TGCAGTGCTAGAGGCCACTGGAAGCCGAACACCGGGGAGCTGTTTTTT	CSARGHWKPNTGELFF
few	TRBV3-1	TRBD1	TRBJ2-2	TGTGCCAGCAGCCCACAGGGGGTCTTGACCGGGGAGCTGTTTTTT	CASSPQGVLTGELFF
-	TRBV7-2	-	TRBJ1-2	TGTGCCAGCAATGAATACGCAGACTATGGCTACACCTTC	CASNEYADYGYTF
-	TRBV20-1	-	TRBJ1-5	TGCAGTGCCCCGGGCATTGGCAGTAGCAATCAGCCCCAGCATTTT	CSAPGIGSSNQPQHF
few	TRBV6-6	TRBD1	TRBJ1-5	TGTGCCAGCAGTACGACAGGGGCTGGGCCCCAGCATTTT	CASSTTGAGPQHF
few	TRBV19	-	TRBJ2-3	TGTGCCAGTAGTATTGGCACAGATACGCAGTATTTT	CASSIGTDTQYF
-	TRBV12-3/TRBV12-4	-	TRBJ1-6	TGTGCCAGCAGTGTCTTGCCTAGAGGAGCACCCCTCCACTTT	CASSVLPRGAPLHF
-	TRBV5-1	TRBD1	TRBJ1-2	TGCGCCAGCAGCGAGGGACAGAAGAACTATGGCTACACCTTC	CASSEGQKNYGYTF
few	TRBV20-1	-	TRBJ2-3	TGCAGTGCTAGAGAGGCGGTGGGGGCAGATACGCAGTATTTT	CSAREAVGADTQYF
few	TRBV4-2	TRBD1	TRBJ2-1	TGTGCCAGCAGCCAAAGACAGGGAGCAGGGAGTCGTAGCAATGAGCAGTTCTTC	CASSQRQGAGSRSNEQFF
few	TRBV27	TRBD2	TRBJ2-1	TGTGCCAGCAAAAGAATTACGGGACTAGCGGGAGTGAATGAGCAGTTCTTC	CASKRITGLAGVNEQFF
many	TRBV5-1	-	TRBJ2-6	TGCGCCAGCAGCCTTAGGGCGAGTGGGGCCAACGTCCTGACTTTC	CASSLRASGANVLTF
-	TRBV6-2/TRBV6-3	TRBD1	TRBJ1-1	TGTGCCAGCAGTTACCCCGGACAGGGTAAGACTGAAGCTTTCTTT	CASSYPGQGKTEAFF
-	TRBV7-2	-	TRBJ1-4	TGTGCCAGCAGCTTTCAGCCGGGACGGAATGAAAAACTGTTTTTT	CASSFQPGRNEKLFF
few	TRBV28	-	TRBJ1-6	TGTGCCAGCAGCATCCAATCGGGGGATACCATGAGGCTCCACTTT	CASSIQSGDTMRLHF
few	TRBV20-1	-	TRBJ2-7	TGCAGTGCTTCCCGGACCTACGTCCGCTACGAGCAGTACTTC	CSASRTYVRYEQYF
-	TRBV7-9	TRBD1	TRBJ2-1	TGTGCCAGTTTTGCTGGGACAGGGCCCAATGAGCAGTTCTTC	CASFAGTGPNEQFF
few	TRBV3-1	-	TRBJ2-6	TGTGCCAGCAGCCGGACTGCCTCTGGGGCCAACGTCCTGACTTTC	CASSRTASGANVLTF
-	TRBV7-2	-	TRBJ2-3	TGTGCCAGTCAGGTGGGAGGCAGCACAGATACGCAGTATTTT	CASQVGGSTDTQYF
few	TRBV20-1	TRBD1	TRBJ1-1	TGCAGTGCTAGACCCAGGGGGACAGGTATGAACACTGAAGCTTTCTTT	CSARPRGTGMNTEAFF
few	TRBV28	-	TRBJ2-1	TGCGCCAGCAGTCAAACAGGTGTAAACTACAATGAGCAGTTCTTC	CASSQTGVNYNEQFF
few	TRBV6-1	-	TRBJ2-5	TGTGCCAGCAGGGCAATCAGGGGAGGGATCGACTGGGAGACCCAGTACTTC	CASRAIRGGIDWETQYF
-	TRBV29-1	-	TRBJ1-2	TGCAGCGTTGAAGGACAGCGGCAGAATGGCTACACCTTC	CSVEGQRQNGYTF
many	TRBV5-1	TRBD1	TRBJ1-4	TGCGCCAGCCGGACAGGGGATTCACAGGAAAAACTGTTTTTT	CASRTGDSQEKLFF
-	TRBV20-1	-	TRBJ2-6	TGCAGTGCTACCTCTGGGGCCAACGTCCTGACTTTC	CSATSGANVLTF
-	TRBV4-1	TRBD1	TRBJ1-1	TGCGCCAGCAGCCAACCGGACAGGGTCCCTGAAGCTTTCTTT	CASSQPDRVPEAFF
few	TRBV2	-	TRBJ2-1	TGTGCCAGCAGTGAGGAGGTCGAGCAGTTCTTC	CASSEEVEQFF
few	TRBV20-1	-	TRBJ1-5	TGCAGTGCTACACCTTTCGGGACGAAGAATCAGCCCCAGCATTTT	CSATPFGTKNQPQHF
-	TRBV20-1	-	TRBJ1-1	TGCAGTGCCGAATACCCGCAGGGAAGGGCTGAAGCTTTCTTT	CSAEYPQGRAEAFF
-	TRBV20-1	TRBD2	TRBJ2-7	TGCAGTGCAAAGCCCCCTAGCGGGGTCCGCTACGAGCAGTACTTC	CSAKPPSGVRYEQYF
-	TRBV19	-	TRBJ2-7	TGTGCCAGTAGTATTCCCGGGAGAAACTACGAGCAGTACTTC	CASSIPGRNYEQYF
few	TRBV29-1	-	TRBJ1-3	TGCAGCGTTGTCCACCGACAGACGATCGTGGGAAACACCATATATTTT	CSVVHRQTIVGNTIYF
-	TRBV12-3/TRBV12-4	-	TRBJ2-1	TGTGCCAGCAGTTCTAGACTAGTCTCCTACAATGAGCAGTCCTTC	CASSSRLVSYNEQSF
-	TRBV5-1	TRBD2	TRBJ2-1	TGCGCCAGCAGCTCGCAACAGTCCCAGCGGGAAGTAGAGGATGAGCAGTTCTTC	CASSSQQSQREVEDEQFF
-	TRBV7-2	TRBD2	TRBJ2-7	TGTGCCAGCAGCTCCGATAGCGGGAGGTGGTCCTACGAGCAGTACTTC	CASSSDSGRWSYEQYF
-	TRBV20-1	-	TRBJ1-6	TGCAGTGCTTCCGGGGGAGGGAATTCACCCCTCCACTTT	CSASGGGNSPLHF
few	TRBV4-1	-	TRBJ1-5	TGCGCCAGCGGGGGGGAATATAGCAATCAGCCCCAGCATTTT	CASGGEYSNQPQHF
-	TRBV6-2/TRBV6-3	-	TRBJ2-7	TGTGCCAGCAGTTCCCTCCACTCGACAGTGTACGAGCAGTACTTC	CASSSLHSTVYEQYF
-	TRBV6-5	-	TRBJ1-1	TGTACCAGCAGTTACTCGATAATCGGTGGAGACACTGAAGCTTTCTTT	CTSSYSIIGGDTEAFF
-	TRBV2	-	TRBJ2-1	TGTGCCAGCAGTGTGCGGGACGCGTCCTACAATGAGCAGTTCTTC	CASSVRDASYNEQFF
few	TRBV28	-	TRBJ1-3	TGTGCCAGCCTGGACAGAATCTCTGGGAACACCATATATTTT	CASLDRISGNTIYF
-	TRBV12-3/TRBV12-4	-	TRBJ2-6	TGTGCCAGCACGGTCCCCTCTGGGGCCAACGTCCTGACTTTC	CASTVPSGANVLTF
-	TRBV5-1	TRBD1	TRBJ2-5	TGCGCCAGCAACCAATCGGGACAGCTACAAGAGACCCAGTACTTC	CASNQSGQLQETQYF
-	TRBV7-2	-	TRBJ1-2	TGTGCCAGCAGCTTAGCGGGGTTCGGCTACACCTTC	CASSLAGFGYTF
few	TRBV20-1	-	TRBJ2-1	TGCAGTGCCAGGGTTCCGCAGGACTACACCAAACAACTAAACAATGAGCAGTTCTTC	CSARVPQDYTKQLNNEQFF
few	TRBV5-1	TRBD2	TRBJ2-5	TGCGCCAGCAGCTTGGGGTCTAGCGGGGAAGAGACCCAGTACTTC	CASSLGSSGEETQYF
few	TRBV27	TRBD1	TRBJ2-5	TGTGCCAGCAGACCGGACAGGGTTGGGACCCAGTACTTC	CASRPDRVGTQYF
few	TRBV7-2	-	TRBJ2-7	TGTGCCAGCAGCTTAGCGACAGGTTTGATGAACGAGCAGTACTTC	CASSLATGLMNEQYF